Sequencing of this T cell receptor (beta chain) was carried out in a study of blood T cell repertoires in COVID-19. Study context: Sites across the United States, Italy and Spain contributed samples from acute and convalescent COVID-19. Sample material is recorded as cDNA or gDNA derived from T cells, B-cell-depleted T cells, or PBMCs.

The germline V gene encodes CDR1 SEHNR and CDR2 FQNEAQ (reference sequence). Trimming removed 4 bases from V and 1 base from J, with 4 bases in between. CDR3 length: 13 residues. Original handling: Nucleated cell counts were estimated from reference gene primer amplification. Clones were sequenced by immunoSEQ multiplex PCR, and TCRdb holds only the in-frame ones, with some missing. V, J and clone size are taken as reported in that table, and D and trimming were inferred from the DNA itself. The sample yields roughly 110,000 clones, 84% seen once. Sequenced material: peripheral blood. The TCR originated in a human donor in a cohort sampled during active COVID-19. The J gene is TRBJ1-4, the V gene TRBV7-9; D gene uncertain. The CDR3 DNA reads as TGTGCCAGCAGCTCTAAAACTAATGAAAAACTGTTTTTT. Amino acids: CASSSKTNEKLFF.